One sample yielded the 20 T cell receptor beta chains listed below, sequenced in a study of technical replicates of blood from four donors. The method was immunoSEQ multiplex PCR; TCRdb's version includes in-frame clones alone and lacks a portion of them. The table includes more than 60,000 clones, 87% detected once. Material: PBMCs. Source of these receptors: a human donor in good health. Some clones in this sample may be carry-over from other donors' samples.

This chain joins TRBV2 and TRBJ1-5, with TRBD1 matching 8 bases. Germline-derived CDR1 and CDR2 are SNHLY and FYNNEI. Trimming removed 7 bases from V and 9 bases from J; junction bases left unmatched: 8. The CDR3 extends over 13 amino acids. The CDR3 region has the DNA TGTGCCAGCAAAGGGACAGGCGGTCGGCCCCAGCATTTT. Translated: CASKGTGGRPQHF. The variable domain in full, completed from reference TRBV2 and TRBJ1-5, reads EPEVTQTPSHQVTQMGQEVILRCVPISNHLYFYWYRQILGQKVEFLVSFYNNEISEKSEIFDDQFSVERPDGSNFTLKIRSTKLEDSAMYFCASKGTGGRPQHFGDGTRLSIL.

The chain is built from TRBV4-1 and TRBJ2-2; D is unclear. V lost 1 base to trimming and J lost 6 bases, with 6 bases between them. The germline V gene has CDR1 MGHRA and CDR2 YSYEKL. CDR3 size: 13 residues. The CDR3 nucleotides are TGCGCCAGCAGCCAAGTTTCCTCCGGGGAGCTGTTTTTT. This translates into CASSQVSSGELFF.

The chain recombines TRBV6-5 with TRBJ2-7; 10 positions agree with TRBD1. Germline V lookup: CDR1 MNHEY, CDR2 SVGAGI. This CDR3 comprises 15 residues. J lost 5 bases, V lost 5 bases, and 9 bases had no gene match. CDR3 in DNA: TGTGCCAGCAGTCCTCGGGGGACAGGGGTTAACGAGCAGTACTTC. Translated: CASSPRGTGVNEQYF.

This chain uses TRBV7-9 with TRBJ1-1; D is unclear. V was pared by 4 bases and J by 1 base, with 7 bases between. Germline lookup yields CDR1 SEHNR and CDR2 FQNEAQ (reference sequence). CDR3 size: 13 residues. The chain's CDR3 is CASSWPRNTEAFF. In DNA form, the CDR3 reads TGTGCCAGCAGCTGGCCACGGAACACTGAAGCTTTCTTT.

A single count supports this clone. The chain is built from TRBV4-3 and TRBJ2-7, with D possibly TRBD2 on 6 matching bases. CDR3 size: 15 residues. Deletions cut 4 bases from V and 2 bases from J, with 15 bases between. Germline CDR1 is LGHNA and CDR2 is YSLEER. CDR3 amino acids: CASSPSVGSTYEQYF. CDR3 bases: TGCGCCAGCAGCCCCTCCGTCGGGAGTACCTACGAGCAGTACTTC.

The chain is built from TRBV6-1 and TRBJ2-7; possible D gene TRBD1, 6 bases. The CDR3 has 13 residues. The V gene lost 4 bases and the J gene lost 1 base, with 8 bases spanning the gap. Looked up from germline, CDR1 is MNHNS and CDR2 is SASEGT. CDR3 DNA sequence: TGTGCCAGCAGTGTACAGGGATCCTACGAGCAGTACTTC. Translation gives CASSVQGSYEQYF.

This clone turned up a few times. V gene TRBV7-8 combines with J gene TRBJ2-5; possible D gene TRBD2, 6 bases. V lost 5 bases to trimming and J lost 5 bases, with 18 bases between them. The CDR3 sequence is 15 residues long. Germline V gives CDR1 SGHVS, CDR2 FQNEAQ. CDR3 loop: CASSNGFSGGETQYF. The CDR3 DNA reads TGTGCCAGCAGCAATGGGTTTAGCGGAGGGGAGACCCAGTACTTC. Using reference TRBV7-8 and TRBJ2-5 for the parts outside the CDR3, the full variable domain is GAGVSQSPRYKVAKRGQDVALRCDPISGHVSLFWYQQALGQGPEFLTYFQNEAQLDKSGLPSDRFFAERPEGSVSTLKIQRTQQEDSAVYLCASSNGFSGGETQYFGPGTRLLVL.

The V and J genes are TRBV10-3 and TRBJ2-1; 11 bases match TRBD2. The CDR3 totals 15 residues. The V gene's germline CDR1 is ENHRY and CDR2 SYGVKD. Unmatched junction bases numbered 9, after V lost 7 bases and J lost 7 bases. For the CDR3, the DNA is TGTGCCATCAATGCCCTAGCGGGAGGTGGTAATGAGCAGTTCTTC. Protein product: CAINALAGGGNEQFF.

CDR3 sequence reads: CASSDQGSGANVLTF. CDR3 bases: TGTGCCAGCAGCGATCAGGGTTCCGGGGCCAACGTCCTGACTTTC. The gene calls are TRBV7-9 and TRBJ2-6, with D tentatively TRBD1 (5 bases). Germline CDR1 reads SEHNR; CDR2 reads FQNEAQ (reference sequence). The V gene lost 5 bases and the J gene lost 4 bases, with 12 bases spanning the gap. The CDR3 consists of 15 residues.

This sequence joins TRBV5-1 and TRBJ2-3; TRBD2 matches at 7 bases. This CDR3 is 14 amino acids long. Germline trimming cut 4 bases from V and 2 bases from J; bases unmatched to any gene: 4. The germline CDR1 and CDR2 sequences are SGHRS and YFSETQ. The CDR3 sequence: CASSRTSVTDTQYF. The CDR3 DNA follows: TGCGCCAGCAGCCGTACTAGCGTCACAGATACGCAGTATTTT.

This chain joins TRBV7-9 and TRBJ1-2; D may be TRBD1 (5 bases). Germline-derived CDR1 and CDR2 are SEHNR and FQNEAQ (reference sequence). The CDR3 has 14 residues. Deletions cut 2 bases from V and 2 bases from J, with 9 bases between. CDR3 residues: CASSLQGRNYGYTF. The DNA of the CDR3 is TGTGCCAGCAGCTTACAGGGTCGAAACTATGGCTACACCTTC.

This clone was observed a handful of times. The rearrangement joins TRBV27 to TRBJ1-1; D not resolved. The V end lost 1 base, the J end lost 1 base, and 7 bases lay between the germline ends. The CDR3 is made up of 14 amino acids. The germline CDR1 and CDR2 sequences are MNHEY and SMNVEV (reference sequence). This chain's CDR3 is CASSLWSGNTEAFF. The CDR3, as DNA: TGTGCCAGCAGTTTATGGTCCGGGAACACTGAAGCTTTCTTT.

The rearrangement uses TRBV11-2 and TRBJ2-5, with 8 bases that match TRBD1. The V gene end was trimmed by 3 bases and the J gene end by 2 bases; junction bases not matched to a gene: 2. CDR3 length equals 14 residues. Germline lookup yields CDR1 SGHAT and CDR2 FQNNGV. CDR3 amino acids: CASSFTGGQETQYF. DNA for the CDR3: TGTGCCAGCAGCTTCACAGGGGGTCAAGAGACCCAGTACTTC.

The CDR3 protein is CSVGATGGWYGYTF. In DNA form, the CDR3 reads TGCAGCGTTGGGGCCACAGGGGGCTGGTATGGCTACACCTTC. This chain connects TRBV29-1 to TRBJ1-2, with TRBD1 matching over 9 bases. The length of the CDR3 is 14 residues. Trimming at V came to 4 bases and at J to 5 bases, leaving 8 bases not matched to a gene. Germline lookup yields CDR1 SQVTM and CDR2 ANQGSEA. Supplemented by reference TRBV29-1 and TRBJ1-2, the full variable domain reads SAVISQKPSRDICQRGTSLTIQCQVDSQVTMMFWYRQQPGQSLTLIATANQGSEATYESGFVIDKFPISRPNLTFSTLTVSNMSPEDSSIYLCSVGATGGWYGYTFGSGTRLTVV.

The chain is built from TRBV6-1 and TRBJ1-5; tentatively, D is TRBD1 (6 bases). This CDR3 comprises 14 residues. Germline loops: CDR1 MNHNS, CDR2 SASEGT. Trimming pared 6 bases from V and 7 bases from J, leaving 16 bases between. CDR3 DNA: TGTGCCAGCAGCGCAAGCACAGGGTCCCAGCCCCAGCATTTT. Its protein is CASSASTGSQPQHF.

V usage is TRBV2 and J usage is TRBJ2-1, with a weak D call TRBD1 (5 bases). Trimming removed 0 bases from V and 6 bases from J, with 9 bases in between. The CDR3 is 14 amino acids. The germline V gene has CDR1 SNHLY and CDR2 FYNNEI. Here the CDR3 DNA reads TGTGCCAGCAGTGAAGCGCTTGGGGCCAATGAGCAGTTCTTC. Amino acid sequence: CASSEALGANEQFF.

CDR3 nucleotide sequence: TGCGCCAGCAGCTTACCTTCAGGGGGCGGGTACACCGGGGAGCTGTTTTTT. Amino acids: CASSLPSGGGYTGELFF. The J gene is TRBJ2-2, the V gene TRBV5-1; the match to TRBD1 covers 8 bases. The CDR3 length is 17 residues. V was clipped by 2 bases and J by 3 bases; unmatched bases: 9. Germline values: CDR1 SGHRS, CDR2 YFSETQ.

The rearrangement links TRBV18 to TRBJ2-1; TRBD1 is a possible D gene (6 bases). Trimming cost V 4 bases and J 9 bases, with 16 bases left between them. There are 14 residues in the CDR3. Germline lookup yields CDR1 KGHSH and CDR2 LQKENI. CDR3 coding DNA: TGTGCCAGCTCACGCTACTCAGGGGAAGGTGAGCAGTTCTTC. This sequence encodes CASSRYSGEGEQFF.

The rearrangement joins TRBV7-2 to TRBJ2-5; no definite D call. CDR3 length: 11 residues. V lost 4 bases to trimming and J lost 4 bases, with 4 bases between them. Germline V gives CDR1 SGHTA, CDR2 FQGNSA. Written as DNA, the CDR3 is TGTGCCAGCAGCTCGGGAGAGACCCAGTACTTC. The encoded protein is CASSSGETQYF.

This chain uses TRBV13 with TRBJ2-5, with a weak D call TRBD1 (5 bases). Germline V gene sequence: CDR1 PRHDT, CDR2 FYEKMQ (reference sequence). There are 12 residues in the CDR3. Trimming removed 5 bases at V and 4 bases at J, with 8 bases between. The CDR3 reads CASSQRGETQYF. The CDR3 region has the DNA TGTGCCAGCAGCCAAAGGGGAGAGACCCAGTACTTC. The full variable domain, with the rest looked up from reference TRBV13 and TRBJ2-5, is AAGVIQSPRHLIKEKRETATLKCYPIPRHDTVYWYQQGPGQDPQFLISFYEKMQSDKGSIPDRFSAQQFSDYHSELNMSSLELGDSALYFCASSQRGETQYFGPGTRLLVL.